These 13 T cell receptor beta chains were all obtained from the same sample, sequenced in a study of blood T cell repertoires in COVID-19. Clones were sequenced by immunoSEQ multiplex PCR, and TCRdb holds only the in-frame ones, with some missing. The sample consists of over 200,000 clones, 84% of them appearing once. Sequenced sample: PBMCs or T cells enriched from blood (not recorded which). All receptors come from a man between 60 and 70 years old who had recovered from COVID-19.

Here the CDR3 reads CAWRPTGRAYEQYF. The CDR3 bases are TGTGCCTGGAGACCAACAGGCAGGGCCTACGAGCAGTACTTC. The chain employs TRBV30 and TRBJ2-7; D possibly corresponds to TRBD1 (5 bases). Germline V gives CDR1 GTSNPN, CDR2 SVGIG (reference sequence). The V gene lost 3 bases and the J gene lost 2 bases, with 14 bases spanning the gap. CDR3 length: 14 residues.

This CDR3 is CASSVGTREDEQFF. Here the CDR3 DNA reads TGTGCCAGCAGCGTCGGGACTAGGGAAGATGAGCAGTTCTTC. V usage is TRBV5-6 and J usage is TRBJ2-1; TRBD2 aligns across 8 bases. The CDR3 is 14 amino acids. Per germline, CDR1 SGHDT and CDR2 YYEEEE. V was clipped by 4 bases and J by 8 bases; unmatched bases: 8.

This clone came up a few times. The rearrangement joins TRBV7-9 to TRBJ2-2; 12 bases agree with TRBD2. The CDR3 has 17 amino acids. From germline, CDR1 is SEHNR and CDR2 FQNEAQ (reference sequence). The V gene end was trimmed by 4 bases and the J gene end by 4 bases; junction bases not matched to a gene: 7. DNA of the CDR3: TGTGCCAGCAGCTACCCTAGCGGGGGGGCCCCCACCGGGGAGCTGTTTTTT. Protein: CASSYPSGGAPTGELFF.

The chain is built from TRBV7-2 and TRBJ1-3; D is unclear. CDR3 size: 14 residues. Trimming pared 1 base from V and 8 bases from J, leaving 12 bases between. Germline V lookup: CDR1 SGHTA, CDR2 FQGNSA. CDR3 sequence (DNA): TGTGCCAGCAGCTTAGTCCGGGGATTAGACACCATATATTTT. Its translation is CASSLVRGLDTIYF.

The chain has TRBV7-2 and TRBJ1-1, with D unclear. The CDR3 extends over 15 amino acids. In germline, CDR1 is SGHTA, CDR2 FQGNSA. V lost 1 base to trimming and J lost 2 bases, with 11 bases between them. CDR3 DNA sequence: TGTGCCAGCAGCTTAGAACCTGGAGGCAACACTGAAGCTTTCTTT. Translating gives CASSLEPGGNTEAFF.

This clone was detected only once. This sequence joins TRBV5-1 and TRBJ1-3; TRBD1 matches at 9 bases. The CDR3 is 15 residues long. V shed 4 bases, J shed 2 bases, and the junction held 4 bases outside the gene matches. The V gene's germline CDR1 is SGHRS and CDR2 YFSETQ. The CDR3 DNA is TGCGCCAGCAGCGGGGGGACAGGGACTGGAAACACCATATATTTT. This codes for CASSGGTGTGNTIYF.

V is TRBV28 and J is TRBJ1-6; 7 bases align to TRBD1. Germline-derived CDR1 and CDR2 are MDHEN and SYDVKM. V trimming: 6 bases; J trimming: 5 bases; junction bases outside the gene matches: 7. There are 15 residues in the CDR3. CDR3 sequence reads: CASRTGIRDNSPLHF. CDR3 DNA: TGTGCCAGCAGGACAGGGATAAGGGATAATTCACCCCTCCACTTT.

The rearrangement joins TRBV3-1 (or the pseudogene TRBV3-2) to TRBJ1-1; D not resolved. Germline lookup yields CDR1 LGHDT and CDR2 YNNKEL (reference sequence). V lost 1 base and J lost 3, with 9 bases in between. This CDR3 is built from 14 residues. In DNA, the CDR3 is TGTGCCAGCAGCCAAGTACACGGAGACACTGAAGCTTTCTTT. It is translated as CASSQVHGDTEAFF.

The chain has TRBV5-1 and TRBJ2-5; 8 bases are a match to TRBD2. Germline-derived CDR1 and CDR2 are SGHRS and YFSETQ. V was pared by 4 bases and J by 4 bases, with 9 bases of the junction left unmatched. CDR3 length: 15 residues. CDR3 coding DNA: TGCGCCAGCAGCCCGGGGGGGCCGGGAGGAGAGACCCAGTACTTC. Encoded protein: CASSPGGPGGETQYF.

The chain couples TRBV7-3 to TRBJ2-5; 9 nucleotides match TRBD1. The CDR3 spans 15 residues. Germline CDR1 and CDR2: SGHTA and FQGTGA. Trimming took 5 bases from V and 5 from J; bases not matched to a gene: 9. For the CDR3, the DNA is TGTGCCAGCAGCCCAATGACAGGGGGGAGGGAGACCCAGTACTTC. It specifies CASSPMTGGRETQYF. Combining the CDR3 with reference TRBV7-3 and TRBJ2-5 gives the whole variable domain GAGVSQTPSNKVTEKGKYVELRCDPISGHTALYWYRQSLGQGPEFLIYFQGTGAADDSGLPNDRFFAVRPEGSVSTLKIQRTERGDSAVYLCASSPMTGGRETQYFGPGTRLLVL.

The chain recombines TRBV30 with TRBJ2-1; D is uncertain. Germline V gene data show CDR1 as GTSNPN and CDR2 as SVGIG (reference sequence). Trimming shortened V by 5 bases and J by 4 bases, and 12 bases separated the two germline ends. There are 13 residues in the CDR3. CDR3 DNA: TGTGCCTGGTCGTCAGTGAAATACAATGAGCAGTTCTTC. The encoded protein is CAWSSVKYNEQFF.

CDR3 amino acids: CSVDGLIQETQYF. CDR3 bases: TGCAGCGTTGATGGACTAATCCAAGAGACCCAGTACTTC. The chain employs TRBV29-1 and TRBJ2-5, with a tentative D call TRBD2 (6 bases). Trimming took off 3 bases at V and 1 base at J, with 9 bases between the two ends. The CDR3 loop spans 13 amino acids. Germline CDR1 and CDR2: SQVTM and ANQGSEA.

The V and J genes are TRBV18 and TRBJ1-4, with no clear D. CDR3 length: 16 residues. Deletions cut 0 bases from V and 0 bases from J, with 8 bases between. Germline V gives CDR1 KGHSH, CDR2 LQKENI. This CDR3 is CASSPPQVATNEKLFF. CDR3 bases: TGTGCCAGCTCACCACCTCAAGTAGCAACTAATGAAAAACTGTTTTTT.